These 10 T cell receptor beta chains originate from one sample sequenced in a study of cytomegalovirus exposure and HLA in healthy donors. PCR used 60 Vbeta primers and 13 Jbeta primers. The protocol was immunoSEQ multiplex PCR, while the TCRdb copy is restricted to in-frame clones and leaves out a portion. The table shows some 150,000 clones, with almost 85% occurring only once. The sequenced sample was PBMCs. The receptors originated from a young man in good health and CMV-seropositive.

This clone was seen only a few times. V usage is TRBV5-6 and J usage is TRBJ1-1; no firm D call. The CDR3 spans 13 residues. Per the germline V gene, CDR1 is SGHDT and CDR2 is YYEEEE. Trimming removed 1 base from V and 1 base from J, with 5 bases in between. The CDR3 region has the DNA TGTGCCAGCAGCTTGTCCTGGAACACTGAAGCTTTCTTT. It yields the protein CASSLSWNTEAFF.

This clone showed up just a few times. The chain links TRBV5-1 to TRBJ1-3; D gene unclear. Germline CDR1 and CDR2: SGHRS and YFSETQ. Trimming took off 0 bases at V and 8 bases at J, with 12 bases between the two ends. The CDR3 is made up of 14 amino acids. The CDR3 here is CASSLDPGLYTIYF. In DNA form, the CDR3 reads TGCGCCAGCAGCTTGGATCCGGGTTTGTACACCATATATTTT.

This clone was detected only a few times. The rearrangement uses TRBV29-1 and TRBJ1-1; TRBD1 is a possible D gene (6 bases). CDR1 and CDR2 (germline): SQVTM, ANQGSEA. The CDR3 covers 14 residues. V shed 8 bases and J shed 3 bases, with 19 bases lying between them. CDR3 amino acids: CSFTLGAGDTEAFF. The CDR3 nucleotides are TGCAGCTTTACCCTGGGGGCGGGGGACACTGAAGCTTTCTTT. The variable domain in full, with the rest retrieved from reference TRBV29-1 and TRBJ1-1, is SAVISQKPSRDICQRGTSLTIQCQVDSQVTMMFWYRQQPGQSLTLIATANQGSEATYESGFVIDKFPISRPNLTFSTLTVSNMSPEDSSIYLCSFTLGAGDTEAFFGQGTRLTVV.

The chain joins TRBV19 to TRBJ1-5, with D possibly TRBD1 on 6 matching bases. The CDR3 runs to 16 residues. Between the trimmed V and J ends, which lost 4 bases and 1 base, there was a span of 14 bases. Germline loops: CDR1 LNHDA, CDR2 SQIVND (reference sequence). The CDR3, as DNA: TGTGCCAGTAGTAGAGGGGGTGGGCAGAGCAATCAGCCCCAGCATTTT. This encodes CASSRGGGQSNQPQHF. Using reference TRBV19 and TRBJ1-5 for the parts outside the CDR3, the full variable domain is DGGITQSPKYLFRKEGQNVTLSCEQNLNHDAMYWYRQDPGQGLRLIYYSQIVNDFQKGDIAEGYSVSREKKESFPLTVTSAQKNPTAFYLCASSRGGGQSNQPQHFGDGTRLSIL.

CDR3 sequence: CASTITANTEAFF. CDR3 DNA: TGTGCCAGTACCATCACAGCGAACACTGAAGCTTTCTTT. This rearrangement joins TRBV19 to TRBJ1-1; no firm D call. With 7 bases removed from V and 1 base from J, the gap between germline ends came to 10 bases. CDR1 and CDR2 (germline): LNHDA, SQIVND (reference sequence). CDR3 size: 13 residues.

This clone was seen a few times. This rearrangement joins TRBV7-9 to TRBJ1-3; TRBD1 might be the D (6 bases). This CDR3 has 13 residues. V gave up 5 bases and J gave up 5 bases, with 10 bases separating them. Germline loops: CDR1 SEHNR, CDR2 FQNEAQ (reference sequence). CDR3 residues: CASSVRDRNTIYF. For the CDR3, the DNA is TGTGCCAGCAGCGTTAGGGACAGAAACACCATATATTTT.

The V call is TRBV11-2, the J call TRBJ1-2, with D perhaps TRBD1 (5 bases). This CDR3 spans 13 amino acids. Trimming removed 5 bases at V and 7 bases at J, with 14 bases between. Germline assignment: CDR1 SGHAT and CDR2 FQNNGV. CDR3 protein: CASSDNLQVGYTF. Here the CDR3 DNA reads TGTGCCAGCAGCGATAATCTACAGGTTGGCTACACCTTC.

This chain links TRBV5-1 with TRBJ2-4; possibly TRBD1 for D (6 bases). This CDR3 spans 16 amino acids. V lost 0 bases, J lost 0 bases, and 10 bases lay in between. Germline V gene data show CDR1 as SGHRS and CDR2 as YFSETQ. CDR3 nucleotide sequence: TGCGCCAGCAGCTTGGGGACAGTTGTAGCCAAAAACATTCAGTACTTC. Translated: CASSLGTVVAKNIQYF.

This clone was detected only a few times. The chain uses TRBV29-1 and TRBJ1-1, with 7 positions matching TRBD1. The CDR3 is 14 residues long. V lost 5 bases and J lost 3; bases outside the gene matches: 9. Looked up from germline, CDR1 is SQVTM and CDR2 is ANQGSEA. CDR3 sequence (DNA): TGCAGCGTTACGAAGGGACAGACCGACACTGAAGCTTTCTTT. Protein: CSVTKGQTDTEAFF.

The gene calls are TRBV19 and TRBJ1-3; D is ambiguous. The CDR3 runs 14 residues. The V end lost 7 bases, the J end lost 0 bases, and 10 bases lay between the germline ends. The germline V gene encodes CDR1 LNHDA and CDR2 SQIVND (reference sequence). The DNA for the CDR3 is TGTGCCAGTAATTCTCGGGGCTCTGGAAACACCATATATTTT. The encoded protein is CASNSRGSGNTIYF. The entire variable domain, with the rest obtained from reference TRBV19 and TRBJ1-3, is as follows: DGGITQSPKYLFRKEGQNVTLSCEQNLNHDAMYWYRQDPGQGLRLIYYSQIVNDFQKGDIAEGYSVSREKKESFPLTVTSAQKNPTAFYLCASNSRGSGNTIYFGEGSWLTVV.